This passage covers 22 T cell receptor beta chains from one sample sequenced in a study of early T cells in non-severe SARS-CoV-2 infection. Via MiXCR, TCRdb re-called the 5' RACE reads, giving one row per CDR3 protein. The sample shows around 70,000 distinct CDR3 sequences, 12% of them seen only once. The sequencing input was whole blood. These receptors originate from an adult who was a healthcare worker with PCR-confirmed SARS-CoV-2 infection or an uninfected control (not recorded which).

This clonotype was counted ten times or more. The rearrangement links TRBV5-6 to TRBJ1-2; the D gene is possibly TRBD1 (6 bases). This CDR3 region has 14 residues. With 4 bases removed from V and 4 bases from J, the gap between germline ends came to 14 bases. The germline gives CDR1 SGHDT, CDR2 YYEEEE. The CDR3: CASSLDRTSYGYTF. In DNA form, the CDR3 reads TGTGCCAGCAGCCTCGACAGGACCAGCTATGGCTACACCTTC. Complete variable domain (other parts from reference TRBV5-6 and TRBJ1-2): DAGVTQSPTHLIKTRGQQVTLRCSPKSGHDTVSWYQQALGQGPQFIFQYYEEEERQRGNFPDRFSGHQFPNYSSELNVNALLLGDSALYLCASSLDRTSYGYTFGSGTRLTVV.

This clonotype was detected only a few times. This chain connects TRBV14 to TRBJ2-3; D not certain. CDR1 and CDR2 from the germline V gene are SGHDN and FVKESK. V shed 3 bases and J shed 0 bases, with 4 bases lying between them. The length of the CDR3 is 13 residues. DNA for the CDR3: TGTGCCAGCAGCCAGGATAGCACAGATACGCAGTATTTT. Protein: CASSQDSTDTQYF.

The V gene is TRBV7-8, the J gene TRBJ2-3, with D hard to call. Trimming took off 1 base at V and 6 bases at J, with 8 bases between the two ends. The CDR3 loop spans 13 amino acids. The V gene's germline CDR1 is SGHVS and CDR2 FQNEAQ. CDR3 in DNA: TGTGCCAGCAGCTTAGAACCCGGGGATACGCAGTATTTT. Encoded protein: CASSLEPGDTQYF. Complete variable domain (other parts from reference TRBV7-8 and TRBJ2-3): GAGVSQSPRYKVAKRGQDVALRCDPISGHVSLFWYQQALGQGPEFLTYFQNEAQLDKSGLPSDRFFAERPEGSVSTLKIQRTQQEDSAVYLCASSLEPGDTQYFGPGTRLTVL.

This clonotype occurred many times. The chain joins TRBV2 to TRBJ2-1; a possible D gene is TRBD2 (6 bases). There are 11 residues in the CDR3. The ends were cut back, 7 bases at V and 9 bases at J, with 10 bases in the middle. Per the germline V gene, CDR1 is SNHLY and CDR2 is FYNNEI. The CDR3 loop is CASNLASEQFF. For the CDR3, the DNA is TGTGCCAGCAACCTAGCGTCTGAGCAGTTCTTC.

The chain couples TRBV6-5 to TRBJ2-1, with 7 bases aligning to TRBD2. With 2 bases clipped from V and 2 bases from J, the junction kept 6 bases outside the gene matches. CDR1 is MNHEY, CDR2 SVGAGI, per germline. The CDR3 loop spans 16 amino acids. The CDR3 sequence: CASSYGGGRAYNEQFF. CDR3 nucleotides: TGTGCCAGCAGTTACGGCGGGGGAAGGGCCTACAATGAGCAGTTCTTC.

The chain couples TRBV6-5 to TRBJ1-2, with D uncertain. The germline CDR1 and CDR2 sequences are MNHEY and SVGAGI. This CDR3 has 13 amino acids. Between the trimmed V and J ends, which lost 5 bases and 6 bases, there was a span of 13 bases. Here the CDR3 reads CASSGWKGDGYTF. The CDR3 DNA sequence: TGTGCCAGCAGTGGATGGAAGGGAGATGGCTACACCTTC.

V usage is TRBV6-5 and J usage is TRBJ2-3; 8 bases are shared with TRBD2. The germline CDR1 and CDR2 sequences are MNHEY and SVGAGI. This CDR3 comprises 18 residues. With 2 bases clipped from V and 6 bases from J, the junction kept 16 bases outside the gene matches. The CDR3 region has the DNA TGTGCCAGCAGTTACGGTGGCGGAGGTAGCGGGGCCATCGATACGCAGTATTTT. This translates into CASSYGGGGSGAIDTQYF.

This clonotype was recorded a few times. The chain couples TRBV30 to TRBJ1-1, with TRBD1 as a possible D gene (6 bases). CDR3 length: 11 amino acids. Germline loops: CDR1 GTSNPN, CDR2 SVGIG (reference sequence). Trimming left V 6 bases short and J 3 bases short, with 8 bases between. CDR3 coding DNA: TGTGCCTGTGCAGGGGACACTGAAGCTTTCTTT. It specifies CACAGDTEAFF.

Ten or more counts support this clonotype. The chain links TRBV9 to TRBJ2-3; TRBD2 matches 8 bases. V trimming: 0 bases; J trimming: 14 bases; junction bases outside the gene matches: 8. Germline values: CDR1 SGDLS, CDR2 YYNGEE. This CDR3 is 13 amino acids long. DNA for the CDR3: TGTGCCAGCAGCGTAGGAGGAGCGGGGGAACGGTATTTT. Translated, it gives CASSVGGAGERYF.

The chain has TRBV5-4 and TRBJ2-2, with 7 bases matching TRBD1. The junction had 9 bases not matched to a gene; V was cut back by 0 bases and J by 7 bases. The CDR3 totals 16 residues. The germline V gene encodes CDR1 SGHNT and CDR2 YYREEE (reference sequence). The DNA for the CDR3 is TGTGCCAGCAGCTTGGAACGCGGACAGGTTGGCGGGGAGCTGTTTTTT. Translating it yields CASSLERGQVGGELFF. Complete variable domain (other parts from reference TRBV5-4 and TRBJ2-2): ETGVTQSPTHLIKTRGQQVTLRCSSQSGHNTVSWYQQALGQGPQFIFQYYREEENGRGNFPPRFSGLQFPNYSSELNVNALELDDSALYLCASSLERGQVGGELFFGEGSRLTVL.

This clonotype was seen ten or more times. The chain links TRBV20-1 to TRBJ1-1; D gene ambiguous. The CDR3 contains 12 residues. V was pared by 2 bases and J by 4 bases, with 8 bases between. CDR1 and CDR2 from the germline V gene are DFQATT and SNEGSKA (reference sequence). CDR3 region: CSARRSATEAFF. As DNA, the CDR3 is TGCAGTGCTAGAAGGTCGGCCACTGAAGCTTTCTTT.

V and J are TRBV5-4 and TRBJ1-2; 7 positions match TRBD1. The V segment lost 3 bases and the J segment 2 bases; nucleotides outside the gene matches: 7. The CDR3 sequence is 15 residues long. Germline CDR1 reads SGHNT; CDR2 reads YYREEE (reference sequence). The DNA of the CDR3 is TGTGCCAGCAGCTATACGACAGGGCTGAACTATGGCTACACCTTC. Protein: CASSYTTGLNYGYTF.

This clonotype appeared many times. The chain employs TRBV7-6 and TRBJ1-1, with D maybe TRBD1 (6 bases). The CDR3 runs 18 residues. V was cut by 2 bases and J by 0 bases, with 19 bases left in between. The germline CDR1 and CDR2 sequences are SGHVS and FNYEAQ. The CDR3 protein is CASSLPSGTSHMNTEAFF. CDR3 DNA sequence: TGTGCCAGCAGCTTACCCTCCGGGACAAGTCACATGAACACTGAAGCTTTCTTT. The variable domain in full, with the rest retrieved from reference TRBV7-6 and TRBJ1-1, is GAGVSQSPRYKVTKRGQDVALRCDPISGHVSLYWYRQALGQGPEFLTYFNYEAQQDKSGLPNDRFSAERPEGSISTLTIQRTEQRDSAMYRCASSLPSGTSHMNTEAFFGQGTRLTVV.

Only a few counts were recorded for this clonotype. The chain joins TRBV5-1 to TRBJ1-1, with a tentative D call TRBD1 (5 bases). CDR3 length: 14 residues. CDR1 is SGHRS, CDR2 YFSETQ, per germline. Trimming stripped 4 bases from V and 1 base from J, with 11 bases between. CDR3 in amino acids: CASSITGGNTEAFF. CDR3 nucleotides: TGCGCCAGCAGCATTACAGGAGGGAACACTGAAGCTTTCTTT.

The genes are TRBV6-5 and TRBJ2-5; D is possibly TRBD2 (5 bases). The V end lost 6 bases, the J end lost 7 bases, and 33 bases lay between the germline ends. This CDR3 comprises 19 residues. Per the germline V gene, CDR1 is MNHEY and CDR2 is SVGAGI. The CDR3: CASSYENGVGSPFSRTQYF. Here the CDR3 DNA reads TGTGCCAGCAGCTACGAAAACGGGGTTGGCAGCCCCTTCTCGCGGACCCAGTACTTC.

The rearrangement uses TRBV9 and TRBJ1-5, with D uncertain. There are 15 residues in the CDR3. The V end was cut by 2 bases, the J end by 2 bases, with 11 bases between. CDR1 is SGDLS and CDR2 is YYNGEE in the germline V gene. CDR3 sequence (DNA): TGTGCCAGCAGCGTTGGCGGTTCTGGCAATCAGCCCCAGCATTTT. This translates into CASSVGGSGNQPQHF.

A few counts support this clonotype. The chain joins TRBV5-1 to TRBJ2-7; D gene uncertain. The V gene's germline CDR1 is SGHRS and CDR2 YFSETQ. The CDR3 is made up of 15 amino acids. V lost 0 bases and J lost 3, with 13 bases in between. The CDR3 region has the DNA TGCGCCAGCAGCTTGGTAGGAAAGTTCGACTACGAGCAGTACTTC. It encodes CASSLVGKFDYEQYF.

The V and J genes are TRBV6-5 and TRBJ1-2, with a tentative D call TRBD1 (6 bases). This CDR3 is built from 13 residues. Germline V CDR1 and CDR2: MNHEY, SVGAGI. V was shortened by 7 bases and J by 10 bases, with 19 bases between the two germline ends. CDR3 nucleotide sequence: TGTGCCAGCACTCCCAACCGGGGGCATGACTACACCTTC. Amino acid sequence: CASTPNRGHDYTF.

This clonotype was seen only a few times. The chain employs TRBV12-3 or TRBV12-4 and TRBJ2-3; weak D call: TRBD2 (5 bases). The CDR3 loop spans 16 amino acids. The V gene lost 7 bases and the J gene lost 0 bases, with 17 bases spanning the gap. CDR3 sequence: CASTFQGSGSTDTQYF. The CDR3 DNA follows: TGTGCCAGCACCTTCCAAGGGAGCGGTAGCACAGATACGCAGTATTTT.

In this sample, this clonotype turned up a few times. The chain employs TRBV27 and TRBJ2-3, with 7 bases that match TRBD2. From germline, CDR1 is MNHEY and CDR2 SMNVEV (reference sequence). The CDR3 sequence is 13 residues long. Trimming cost V 6 bases and J 2 bases; bases outside gene matches: 2. The CDR3 DNA sequence: TGTGCCAGCAGCCGGGGGGACACAGATACGCAGTATTTT. Translating it yields CASSRGDTDTQYF.

There are a few counts of this clonotype. The chain links TRBV11-2 to TRBJ1-1, with no clear D. This CDR3 is 15 amino acids long. The germline V and J ends were trimmed by 2 bases and 4 bases, with 14 bases remaining between them. The V gene's germline CDR1 is SGHAT and CDR2 FQNNGV. Here the CDR3 reads CASSLQPGRSTEAFF. CDR3 DNA: TGTGCCAGCAGCTTACAACCCGGGCGGAGCACTGAAGCTTTCTTT.

The chain combines TRBV5-4 with TRBJ2-7; D perhaps matches TRBD1 (6 bases). The germline CDR1 and CDR2 sequences are SGHNT and YYREEE (reference sequence). This CDR3 is built from 14 residues. The V and J ends lost 0 bases and 2 bases respectively, with 9 bases between them. In nucleotides, the CDR3 is TGTGCCAGCAGCTTGGGGGACAAAGCCTACGAGCAGTACTTC. The encoded protein is CASSLGDKAYEQYF.